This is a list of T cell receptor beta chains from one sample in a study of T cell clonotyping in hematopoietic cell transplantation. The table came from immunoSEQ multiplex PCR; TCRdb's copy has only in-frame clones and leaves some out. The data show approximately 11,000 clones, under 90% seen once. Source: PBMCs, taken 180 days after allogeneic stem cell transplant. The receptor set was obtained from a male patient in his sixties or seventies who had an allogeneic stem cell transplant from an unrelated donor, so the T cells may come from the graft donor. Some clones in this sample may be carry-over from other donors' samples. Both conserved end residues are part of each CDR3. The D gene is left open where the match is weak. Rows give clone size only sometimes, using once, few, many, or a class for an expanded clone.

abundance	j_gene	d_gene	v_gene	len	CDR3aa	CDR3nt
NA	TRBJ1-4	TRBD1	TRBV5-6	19	CASSLAQGTAQITNEKLFF	TGTGCCAGCAGCTTGGCCCAGGGGACAGCCCAGATAACTAATGAAAAACTGTTTTTT
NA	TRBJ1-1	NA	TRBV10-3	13	CAISLSRDSEAFF	TGTGCCATCAGCCTTTCCAGGGATTCGGAAGCTTTCTTT
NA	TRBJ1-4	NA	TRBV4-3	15	CASSPGGRQNEKLFF	TGCGCCAGCAGCCCCGGGGGACGTCAGAATGAAAAACTGTTTTTT
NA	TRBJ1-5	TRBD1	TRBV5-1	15	CASSPGGTFNQPQHF	TGCGCCAGCAGCCCAGGGGGGACCTTCAATCAGCCCCAGCATTTT
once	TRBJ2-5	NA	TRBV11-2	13	CASSLTLGETQYF	TGTGCCAGCAGCTTAACGCTTGGAGAGACCCAGTACTTC
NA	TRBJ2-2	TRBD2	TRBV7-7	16	CASSLDTSGSTGELFF	TGTGCTAGCAGCTTAGATACTAGCGGTTCTACCGGGGAGCTGTTTTTT
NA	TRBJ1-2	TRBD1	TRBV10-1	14	CASNLWTGRYGYTF	TGCGCCAGCAACCTATGGACAGGTAGATATGGCTACACCTTC
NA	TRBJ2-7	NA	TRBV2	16	CASAGRGDSNSYEQYF	TGTGCCAGCGCAGGGAGGGGGGACAGTAACTCCTACGAGCAGTACTTC
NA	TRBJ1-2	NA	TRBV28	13	CASSSGPNYGYTF	TGTGCCAGCAGTTCCGGGCCTAACTATGGCTACACCTTC
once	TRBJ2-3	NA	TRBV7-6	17	CASSPLKGSPSTDTQYF	TGTGCCAGCAGCCCCCTCAAGGGCAGCCCAAGCACAGATACGCAGTATTTT
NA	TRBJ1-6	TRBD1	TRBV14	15	CASSPRQGANSPLHF	TGTGCCAGCAGCCCCCGACAGGGGGCTAATTCACCCCTCCACTTT
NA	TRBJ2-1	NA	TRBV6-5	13	CASSYAEGSQQFF	TGTGCCAGCAGTTACGCTGAGGGGTCACAGCAGTTCTTC
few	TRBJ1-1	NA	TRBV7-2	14	CASSLGTENTEAFF	TGTGCCAGCAGCTTAGGGACAGAGAACACTGAAGCTTTCTTT
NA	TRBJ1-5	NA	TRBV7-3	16	CASSRRPGRPNQPQHF	TGTGCCAGCAGCAGACGGCCGGGACGGCCCAATCAGCCCCAGCATTTT
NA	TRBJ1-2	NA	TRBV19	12	CASSLVDYGYTF	TGTGCCAGTAGCTTGGTGGACTATGGCTACACCTTC
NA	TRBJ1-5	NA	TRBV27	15	CASSWSGTGGQPQHF	TGTGCCAGCAGTTGGTCCGGGACTGGGGGTCAGCCCCAGCATTTT
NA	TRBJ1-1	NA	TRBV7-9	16	CASIEVGSPRDTEAFF	TGTGCCAGCATCGAAGTGGGGTCCCCTCGGGACACTGAAGCTTTCTTT
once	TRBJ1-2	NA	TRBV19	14	CASSMVGVDGGYTF	TGTGCCAGTAGTATGGTAGGGGTGGATGGTGGCTACACCTTC
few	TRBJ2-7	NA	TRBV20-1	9	CSVTPNRRF	TGCAGTGTTACACCGAATCGACGCTTC
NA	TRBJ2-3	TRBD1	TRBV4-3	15	CASSQESRGLDTQYF	TGCGCCAGCAGCCAAGAATCCAGGGGGCTGGATACGCAGTATTTT
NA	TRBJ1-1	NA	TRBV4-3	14	CASSQDGGTGEAFF	TGCGCCAGCAGCCAAGATGGAGGCACGGGTGAAGCTTTCTTT
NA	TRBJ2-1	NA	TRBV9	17	CASSTPPTGHSYNEQFF	TGTGCCAGCAGCACCCCCCCAACAGGGCATTCCTACAATGAGCAGTTCTTC
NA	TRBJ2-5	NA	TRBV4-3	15	CASSRGGHLQETQYF	TGCGCCAGCAGCCGGGGGGGACATCTCCAAGAGACCCAGTACTTC
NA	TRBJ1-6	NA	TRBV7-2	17	CASSLGGQSRYNSPLHF	TGTGCCAGCAGCTTAGGTGGCCAGAGCCGCTATAATTCACCCCTCCACTTT
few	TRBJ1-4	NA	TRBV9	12	CASSRVGEKLFF	TGTGCCAGCAGCCGCGTGGGGGAAAAACTGTTTTTT
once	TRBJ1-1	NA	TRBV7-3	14	CASSRGGGRSEAFF	TGTGCCAGCAGCCGCGGTGGGGGGCGATCTGAAGCTTTCTTT
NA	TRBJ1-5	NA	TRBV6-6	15	CASTPRGEGGQPQHF	TGTGCCAGCACCCCGAGAGGGGAAGGGGGTCAGCCCCAGCATTTT
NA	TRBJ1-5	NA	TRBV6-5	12	CASRKWGQPQHF	TGTGCCAGCAGAAAATGGGGTCAGCCCCAGCATTTT
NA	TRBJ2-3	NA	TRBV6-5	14	CASSAAGSTDTQYF	TGTGCCAGCAGTGCGGCGGGGAGCACAGATACGCAGTATTTT
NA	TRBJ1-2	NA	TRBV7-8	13	CASSLGLGNGYTF	TGTGCCAGCAGCTTGGGACTGGGGAATGGCTACACCTTC
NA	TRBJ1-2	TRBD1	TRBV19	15	CASSPGQRVSYGYTF	TGTGCCAGTAGTCCGGGACAGAGAGTTTCCTATGGCTACACCTTC
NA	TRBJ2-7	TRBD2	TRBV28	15	CASSFSASGGYEQYF	TGTGCCAGCAGTTTCTCGGCTAGCGGGGGTTACGAGCAGTACTTC
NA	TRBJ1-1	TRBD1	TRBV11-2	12	CASSLGTGDAFF	TGTGCCAGCAGCTTAGGGACAGGGGACGCTTTCTTT
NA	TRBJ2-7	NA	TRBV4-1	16	CASSQDQRDKFYEQYF	TGCGCCAGCAGCCAAGATCAGAGGGACAAGTTCTACGAGCAGTACTTC
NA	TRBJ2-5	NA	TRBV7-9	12	CASSPIAETQYF	TGTGCCAGCAGCCCCATTGCGGAGACCCAGTACTTC
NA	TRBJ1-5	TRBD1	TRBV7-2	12	CASSPDRGPQHF	TGTGCCAGCAGCCCGGACAGGGGGCCCCAGCATTTT
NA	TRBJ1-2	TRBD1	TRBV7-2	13	CASGDRVSYGYTF	TGTGCCAGCGGTGACAGGGTTTCCTATGGCTACACCTTC
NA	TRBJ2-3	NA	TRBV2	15	CASGETGISTDTQYF	TGTGCCAGCGGGGAGACAGGAATAAGCACAGATACGCAGTATTTT
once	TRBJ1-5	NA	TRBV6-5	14	CASSYGSSNQPQHF	TGTGCCAGCAGTTACGGCAGCTCCAATCAGCCCCAGCATTTT